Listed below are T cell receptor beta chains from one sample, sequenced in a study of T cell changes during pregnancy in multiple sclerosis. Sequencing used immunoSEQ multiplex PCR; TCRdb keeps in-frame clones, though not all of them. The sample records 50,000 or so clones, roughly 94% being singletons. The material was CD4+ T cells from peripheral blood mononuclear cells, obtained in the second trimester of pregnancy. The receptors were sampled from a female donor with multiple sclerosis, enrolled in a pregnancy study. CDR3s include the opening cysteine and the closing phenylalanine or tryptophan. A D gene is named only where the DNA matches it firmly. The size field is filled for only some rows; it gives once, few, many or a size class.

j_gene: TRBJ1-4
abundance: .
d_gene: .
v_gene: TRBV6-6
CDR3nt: TGTGCCAGCACCACACCTGGTAATGAAAAACTGTTTTTT
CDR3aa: CASTTPGNEKLFF

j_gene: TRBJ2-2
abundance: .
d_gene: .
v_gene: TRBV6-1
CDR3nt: TGTGCCAGCAGGGCGACAGGGAACACCGGGGAGCTGTTTTTT
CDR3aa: CASRATGNTGELFF

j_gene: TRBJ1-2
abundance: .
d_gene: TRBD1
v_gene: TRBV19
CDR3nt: TGTGCCAGTAGTCTCTCCGGGACAGGAAAAGGGCTGTGGGGCTATGGCTACACCTTC
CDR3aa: CASSLSGTGKGLWGYGYTF

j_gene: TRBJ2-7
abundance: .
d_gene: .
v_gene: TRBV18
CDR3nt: TGTGCCAGCTCCCCCCTATTGGGGGCCGGCTACGAGCAGTACTTC
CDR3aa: CASSPLLGAGYEQYF

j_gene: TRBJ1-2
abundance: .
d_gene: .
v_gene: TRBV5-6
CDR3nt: TGTGCCAGCAGCTTTCGTAGCAGGGTACCCATTAACTATGGCTACACCTTC
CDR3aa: CASSFRSRVPINYGYTF

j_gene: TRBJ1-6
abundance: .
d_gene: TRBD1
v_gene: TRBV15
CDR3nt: TGTGCCACCAGCAAGCCGGGACAGGGTAATTCACCCCTCCACTTT
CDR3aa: CATSKPGQGNSPLHF

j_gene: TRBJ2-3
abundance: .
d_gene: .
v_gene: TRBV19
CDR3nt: TGTGCCAGTAGTATAGATCTAGGGGCCGGCACAGATACGCAGTATTTT
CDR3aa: CASSIDLGAGTDTQYF

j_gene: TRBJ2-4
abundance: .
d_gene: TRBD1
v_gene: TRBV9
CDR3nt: TGTGCCAGCAGCCCAGGGACAGATAAAAACATTCAGTACTTC
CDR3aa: CASSPGTDKNIQYF

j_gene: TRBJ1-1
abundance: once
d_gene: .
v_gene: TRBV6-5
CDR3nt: TGTGCCAGCAGCACACTGGGGAGGGGGACGAGTGAAGCTTTCTTT
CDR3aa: CASSTLGRGTSEAFF

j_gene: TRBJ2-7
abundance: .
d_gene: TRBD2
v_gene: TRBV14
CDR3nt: TGTGCCAGCAACCTAGCGGGGGCAAGCTACGAGCAGTACTTC
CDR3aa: CASNLAGASYEQYF

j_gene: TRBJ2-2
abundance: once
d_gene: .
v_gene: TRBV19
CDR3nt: TGTGCCAGTAGTATTAAAGGGGTGTTGAACACCGGGGAGCTGTTTTTT
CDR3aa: CASSIKGVLNTGELFF

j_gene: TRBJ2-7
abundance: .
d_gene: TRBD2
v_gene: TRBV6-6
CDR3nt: TGTGCCAGCAGTTACTCCGGGGGGGGGTACGAGCAGTACTTC
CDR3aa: CASSYSGGGYEQYF

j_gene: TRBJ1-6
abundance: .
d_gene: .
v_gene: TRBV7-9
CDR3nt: TGTGCCAGCAGCTTAGACAGGGATTCACCCCTCCACTTT
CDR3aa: CASSLDRDSPLHF

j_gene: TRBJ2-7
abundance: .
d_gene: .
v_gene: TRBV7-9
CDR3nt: TGTGCCAGCAGCTTAATGGTAGGGGCAAGGGCTAGGGGCGAGCAGTACTTC
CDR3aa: CASSLMVGARARGEQYF

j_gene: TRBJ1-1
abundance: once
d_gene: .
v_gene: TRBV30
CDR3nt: TGTGCCTGGACGGGAGCCGCGGGCACTGAAGCTTTCTTT
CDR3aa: CAWTGAAGTEAFF

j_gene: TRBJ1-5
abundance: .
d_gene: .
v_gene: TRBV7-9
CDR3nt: TGTGCCAGCAGCAGAGGAGGGGGCAATCAGCCCCAGCATTTT
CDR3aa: CASSRGGGNQPQHF

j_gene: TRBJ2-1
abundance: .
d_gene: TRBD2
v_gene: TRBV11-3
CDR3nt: TGTGCCAGCAGCCCGGGACTAGCGGGCAGGAATGAGCAGTTCTTC
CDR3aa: CASSPGLAGRNEQFF

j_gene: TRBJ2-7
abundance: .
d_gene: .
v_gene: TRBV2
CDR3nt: TGTGCCAGCAGCTCCAGGGACAAAGGCTCCTACGAGCAGTACTTC
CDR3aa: CASSSRDKGSYEQYF

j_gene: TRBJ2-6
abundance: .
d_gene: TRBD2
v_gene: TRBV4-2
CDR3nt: TGTGCCAGCAGCCGGGCCTCGCGACTAGCCATACCTGGGGCCAACGTCCTGACTTTC
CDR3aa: CASSRASRLAIPGANVLTF

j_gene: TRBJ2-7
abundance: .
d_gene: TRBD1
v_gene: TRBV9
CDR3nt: TGTGCCAGCAGCGTGGGACAGGGGACCGAGCAGTACTTC
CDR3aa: CASSVGQGTEQYF

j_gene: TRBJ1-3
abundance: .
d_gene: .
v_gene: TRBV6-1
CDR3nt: TGTGCCAGCAGTGGGAGATCTGGGGGAAACACCATATATTTT
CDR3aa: CASSGRSGGNTIYF

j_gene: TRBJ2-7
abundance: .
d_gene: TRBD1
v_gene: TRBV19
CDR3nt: TGTGCCAGTAGTACCGCCGGGACAGGCCCTTACGAGCAGTACTTC
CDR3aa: CASSTAGTGPYEQYF

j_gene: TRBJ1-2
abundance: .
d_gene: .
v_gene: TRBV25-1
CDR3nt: TGTGCCAGCAGTGAACGGGATTCCAGGGGAAGGAGCTATGGCTACACCTTC
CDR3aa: CASSERDSRGRSYGYTF

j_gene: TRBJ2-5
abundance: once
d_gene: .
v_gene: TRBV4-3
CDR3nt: TGCGCCAGCAGCCTCCGACAGCAAGAGACCCAGTACTTC
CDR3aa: CASSLRQQETQYF

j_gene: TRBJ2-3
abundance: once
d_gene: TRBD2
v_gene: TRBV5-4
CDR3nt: TGTGCCAGCAGCTTTCCTAGCGGGGAACCCACAGATACGCAGTATTTT
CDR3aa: CASSFPSGEPTDTQYF

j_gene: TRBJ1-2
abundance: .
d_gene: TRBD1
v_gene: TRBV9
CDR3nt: TGTGCCAGCAGCCCACCCGGTTCCCTCGGGACAGTGTTC
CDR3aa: CASSPPGSLGTVF

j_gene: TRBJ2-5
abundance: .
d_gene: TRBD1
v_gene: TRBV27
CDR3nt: TGTGCCAGCAGTTCTCCCTCGATATCGGGACAGGGGGCGCGAGAGACCCAGTACTTC
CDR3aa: CASSSPSISGQGARETQYF

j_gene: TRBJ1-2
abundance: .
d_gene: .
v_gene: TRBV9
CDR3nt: TGTGCCAGCAGCCCACGGGACAACACTTTCTATGGCTACACCTTC
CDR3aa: CASSPRDNTFYGYTF

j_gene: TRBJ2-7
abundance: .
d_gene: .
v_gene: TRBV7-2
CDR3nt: TGTGCCAGCAGCTTAGCGCAGACACGCTACGAGCAGTACTTC
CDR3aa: CASSLAQTRYEQYF

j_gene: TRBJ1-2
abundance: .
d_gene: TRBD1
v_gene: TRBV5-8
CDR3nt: TGTGCCAGCAGCTTTTACAGGGGGCACAACTATGGCTACACCTTC
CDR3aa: CASSFYRGHNYGYTF

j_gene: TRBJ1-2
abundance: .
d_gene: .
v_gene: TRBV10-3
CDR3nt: TGTGCCATCAGTGAGAAAACAGAGACCTATGGCTACACCTTC
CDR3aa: CAISEKTETYGYTF

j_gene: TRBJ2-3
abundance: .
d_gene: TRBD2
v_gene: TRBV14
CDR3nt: TGTGCCAGCAGCCAAGTTGGAGGGAGGGCAGATACGCAGTATTTT
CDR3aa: CASSQVGGRADTQYF

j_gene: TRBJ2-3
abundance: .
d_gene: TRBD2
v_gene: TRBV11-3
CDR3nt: TGTGCCAGCAGCTTAGCACTAGCGGGGGCAGATACGCAGTATTTT
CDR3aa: CASSLALAGADTQYF

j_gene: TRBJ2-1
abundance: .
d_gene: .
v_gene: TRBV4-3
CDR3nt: TGCGCCAGCAGCCAAGGACTCACCTACAATGAGCAGTTCTTC
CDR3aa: CASSQGLTYNEQFF

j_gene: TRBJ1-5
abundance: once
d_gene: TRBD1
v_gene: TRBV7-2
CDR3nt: TGTGCCAGCAGCGCAACCGGGACAGGGGTGGGTAGCAATCAGCCCCAGCATTTT
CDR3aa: CASSATGTGVGSNQPQHF